A single sample is the source of the 13 T cell receptor beta chains below, sequenced in a study of TIL therapy for anti-PD-1-resistant metastatic lung cancer. Time point given: pre-treatment sample, taken before nivolumab and TIL therapy. Pleural nodules or supraclavicular lymph nodes made up most of the excised metastases sampled. The immunoSEQ assay was v3. Clones were sequenced by immunoSEQ multiplex PCR, and TCRdb holds only the in-frame ones, with some missing. This sample has some 26,000 clones, with 60% to 70% found just once. The sequences come from tumor tissue, collected at baseline. These receptor sequences come from a woman aged 30 to 85 with non-small cell lung cancer.

This clone turned up a few times. The V and J genes are TRBV19 and TRBJ1-1, with D possibly matching TRBD1 (5 bases). The CDR3 loop spans 14 amino acids. CDR1 is LNHDA and CDR2 is SQIVND in the germline V gene (reference sequence). Trimming removed 9 bases from V and 3 bases from J, with 17 bases in between. Here the CDR3 DNA reads TGTGCCAGCCGTCTTGAGGGGCGAGACACTGAAGCTTTCTTT. Translating it yields CASRLEGRDTEAFF.

The chain has TRBV2 and TRBJ2-2, with unresolved D. Trimming took 6 bases from V and 5 from J, leaving 10 bases between them. The length of the CDR3 is 13 residues. CDR1 and CDR2 from the germline V gene are SNHLY and FYNNEI. CDR3 loop: CASSGRGTGELFF. The CDR3 DNA is TGTGCCAGCAGCGGTCGTGGGACCGGGGAGCTGTTTTTT.

This clone was detected only a few times. In nucleotides, the CDR3 is TGTGCCAGCTCACTACCGACAGTTAACTATGGCTACACCTTC. Protein: CASSLPTVNYGYTF. The chain is built from TRBV28 and TRBJ1-2; TRBD1 might be the D (5 bases). The germline gives CDR1 MDHEN, CDR2 SYDVKM. The CDR3 extends over 14 amino acids. V gave up 8 bases and J gave up 1 base, with 14 bases separating them.

The chain carries TRBV5-1 and TRBJ1-1; possibly TRBD1 for D (5 bases). The CDR3 runs to 14 residues. Deletions cut 0 bases from V and 5 bases from J, with 11 bases between. Per the germline V gene, CDR1 is SGHRS and CDR2 is YFSETQ. Here the CDR3 DNA reads TGCGCCAGCAGCTTGGACGGTAGGGGAACTGAAGCTTTCTTT. Its translation: CASSLDGRGTEAFF. The entire variable domain, with the rest obtained from reference TRBV5-1 and TRBJ1-1, is as follows: KAGVTQTPRYLIKTRGQQVTLSCSPISGHRSVSWYQQTPGQGLQFLFEYFSETQRNKGNFPGRFSGRQFSNSRSEMNVSTLELGDSALYLCASSLDGRGTEAFFGQGTRLTVV.

This clone has only a few counts. V gene TRBV5-1 combines with J gene TRBJ2-7; the D is unclear. Trimming removed 2 bases at V and 4 bases at J, with 10 bases between. From germline, CDR1 is SGHRS and CDR2 YFSETQ. This CDR3 has 13 residues. CDR3 bases: TGCGCCAGCAGCTTTGAGACTGGGTACGAGCAGTACTTC. Translation: CASSFETGYEQYF.

V usage is TRBV27 and J usage is TRBJ1-2, with D maybe TRBD1 (6 bases). The CDR3 extends over 13 amino acids. Germline V lookup: CDR1 MNHEY, CDR2 SMNVEV (reference sequence). Trimming left V 3 bases short and J 4 bases short, with 9 bases between. CDR3 in DNA: TGTGCCAGCAGTTTCGCCAGGGGCTATGGCTACACCTTC. Amino acid sequence: CASSFARGYGYTF.

The genes are TRBV19 and TRBJ2-1, with D unclear. Looked up from germline, CDR1 is LNHDA and CDR2 is SQIVND (reference sequence). CDR3 length: 13 amino acids. Trimming stripped 3 bases from V and 6 bases from J, with 9 bases between. The CDR3, as DNA: TGTGCCAGTAGTATCCCAGGTCGCAATGAGCAGTTCTTC. This encodes CASSIPGRNEQFF.

Within the sample, this clone is large. J is TRBJ1-3 and V is TRBV10-3; no reliable D call. The germline V gene encodes CDR1 ENHRY and CDR2 SYGVKD. The ends were cut back, 8 bases at V and 3 bases at J, with 8 bases in the middle. The CDR3 consists of 12 residues. The CDR3 region has the DNA TGTGCCATCGGCGAAGGTGGAAACACCATATATTTT. Protein: CAIGEGGNTIYF.

V usage is TRBV4-1 and J usage is TRBJ2-7; 7 positions match TRBD1. V gave up 1 base and J gave up 2 bases; unmatched junction bases: 8. CDR1 is MGHRA, CDR2 YSYEKL, per germline. The CDR3 is 16 residues long. CDR3 sequence: CASSQAPQGSAYEQYF. DNA for the CDR3: TGCGCCAGCAGCCAAGCACCACAGGGGAGCGCCTACGAGCAGTACTTC.

This chain connects TRBV19 to TRBJ1-2; no clear D gene. The CDR3 has 13 residues. V was trimmed by 5 bases and J by 4 bases, leaving 11 bases between them. CDR1 and CDR2 (germline): LNHDA, SQIVND (reference sequence). The CDR3 bases are TGTGCCAGTAGTTCCTCGGGTGGCTATGGCTACACCTTC. Residues: CASSSSGGYGYTF.

This clone was detected a few times. This chain links TRBV5-1 with TRBJ2-3; maybe TRBD2 (5 bases). The CDR3 covers 12 residues. Deletions cut 3 bases from V and 8 bases from J, with 10 bases between. The germline gives CDR1 SGHRS, CDR2 YFSETQ. The CDR3 sequence: CASSWETGTQYF. The CDR3 DNA reads TGCGCCAGCAGCTGGGAGACGGGTACGCAGTATTTT. Using reference TRBV5-1 and TRBJ2-3 for the parts outside the CDR3, the full variable domain is KAGVTQTPRYLIKTRGQQVTLSCSPISGHRSVSWYQQTPGQGLQFLFEYFSETQRNKGNFPGRFSGRQFSNSRSEMNVSTLELGDSALYLCASSWETGTQYFGPGTRLTVL.

In this sample, this clone turned up many times. The chain links TRBV30 to TRBJ1-3; possibly TRBD1 for D (5 bases). The V gene's germline CDR1 is GTSNPN and CDR2 SVGIG (reference sequence). Deletions cut 5 bases from V and 0 bases from J, with 8 bases between. The CDR3 is made up of 13 amino acids. The CDR3: CAWVGPSGNTIYF. Here the CDR3 DNA reads TGTGCCTGGGTGGGACCCTCTGGAAACACCATATATTTT.

The J gene is TRBJ2-1, the V gene TRBV6-6; D perhaps matches TRBD1 (6 bases). Deletions cut 2 bases from V and 4 bases from J, with 9 bases between. Germline assignment: CDR1 MNHNY and CDR2 SVGAGI (reference sequence). The CDR3 extends over 14 amino acids. CDR3 amino acids: CASSYQTGYNEQFF. In nucleotides, the CDR3 is TGTGCCAGCAGTTACCAGACAGGATACAATGAGCAGTTCTTC.